The clone carrying this TCR beta chain was observed at least ten times. Its specificity is not known. Each CDR3 protein gets one entry after TCRdb re-called the 5' RACE reads with MiXCR. This table has approximately 250,000 distinct CDR3 sequences, 7.5% to 9.5% appearing once. This entry is derived from a study of CD8 T cells in ankylosing spondylitis. Study conclusions and caveats: A TCR beta motif of several highly homologous variants appeared characteristic of ankylosing spondylitis blood. Disease-linked clones reportedly concentrated significantly in matched ankylosing spondylitis synovial fluid. Both synovial fluid and blood in reactive arthritis had previously been reported to carry some motif variants. Peripheral blood samples showed relatively rare disease-linked clones, and these clones were CD8+.

The sample taken for sequencing was blood, either unsorted or a sorted T cell fraction (not recorded which). This sequence was found in a female donor with ankylosing spondylitis or in good health (not recorded which).

The CDR3 sequence: CASSGGLAGVEEQFF. The CDR3 region has the DNA TGTGCCTCGTCCGGAGGACTAGCGGGAGTAGAGGAGCAGTTCTTC. The chain combines TRBV9 with TRBJ2-1, with 13 bases identical to TRBD2. CDR1 is SGDLS, CDR2 YYNGEE, per germline. The trim removed 10 bases at V and 10 bases at J, leaving 14 bases unmatched. CDR3 length: 15 residues.